One and the same sample provided the 24 T cell receptor beta chains below, sequenced in a study of spatial heterogeneity in lung cancer. Documented time point: blood at routine non-recurrence follow-up after resection. MiXCR was run by TCRdb on the 5' RACE reads, yielding one entry per CDR3 protein. The top ten clones hold roughly 18% of a sample with roughly 38,000 distinct CDR3 sequences, over 9.5% of them seen once. This material consisted of PBMCs, taken at follow-up. These receptor sequences come from a female donor with early-stage non-small cell lung cancer.

Worth noting for this clonotype: With a much larger clone just one base away, this may be a read error. The final CDR3 position lacks the conserved phenylalanine or tryptophan, pointing to a likely read error. The V and J genes are TRBV5-1 and TRBJ2-3; 10 bases are a match to TRBD2. This CDR3 has 15 residues. In germline, CDR1 is SGHRS, CDR2 YFSETQ. Germline trimming cut 4 bases from V and 1 base from J; bases unmatched to any gene: 3. The CDR3 region is CASSTGLAGTDTQYL. The CDR3 DNA is TGCGCCAGCAGCACCGGACTAGCGGGCACAGATACGCAGTATCTT.

This clonotype has just one count. The chain joins TRBV7-2 to TRBJ1-4; 7 bases agree with TRBD1. CDR3 length: 15 residues. Losses at the gene ends were 1 base for V and 8 bases for J; bases not matched to a gene: 7. Per germline, CDR1 SGHTA and CDR2 FQGNSA. The DNA of the CDR3 is TGTACCAGCAGCTTAGGCGACAGGGACGAGGAAAAACTGTTTTTT. Amino acids: CTSSLGDRDEEKLFF.

This clonotype was seen ten or more times. In DNA, the CDR3 is TGTGCCAGCAGCTCCAGGACAGGCAACTATGGCTACACCTTC. As protein: CASSSRTGNYGYTF. The chain combines TRBV7-2 with TRBJ1-2; TRBD1 aligns across 7 bases. V was clipped by 4 bases and J by 2 bases; unmatched bases: 4. Germline V CDR1 and CDR2: SGHTA, FQGNSA. The CDR3 contains 14 residues.

The rearrangement uses TRBV28 and TRBJ2-7; tentatively, D is TRBD1 or TRBD2 (5 bases each). Trimming shortened V by 3 bases and J by 4 bases, and 19 bases separated the two germline ends. The germline gives CDR1 MDHEN, CDR2 SYDVKM. The CDR3 consists of 16 residues. The CDR3: CASSFPPGRLIYEQYF. The CDR3 DNA reads TGTGCCAGCAGTTTCCCACCGGGGCGACTTATTTACGAGCAGTACTTC.

This chain joins TRBV7-3 and TRBJ2-1; tentatively, D is TRBD2 (6 bases). The CDR3 is made up of 15 amino acids. The V end lost 5 bases, the J end lost 5 bases, and 16 bases lay between the germline ends. The germline gives CDR1 SGHTA, CDR2 FQGTGA. The CDR3 loop reads CASSLHPGDHNEQFF. The CDR3 coding sequence is TGTGCCAGCAGCCTACACCCGGGGGACCACAATGAGCAGTTCTTC.

This clonotype was counted between two and nine times. This chain connects TRBV10-3 to TRBJ2-7; TRBD1 matches 8 bases. With V trimmed by 2 bases and J by 6 bases, 0 bases remained unmatched. The CDR3 sequence is 12 residues long. Germline V CDR1 and CDR2: ENHRY, SYGVKD. CDR3 amino acids: CAISETGGEQYF. The CDR3, as DNA: TGTGCCATCAGTGAGACAGGGGGCGAGCAGTACTTC.

V is TRBV20-1 and J is TRBJ2-5, with D possibly being TRBD2 (7 bases). Germline loops: CDR1 DFQATT, CDR2 SNEGSKA (reference sequence). The ends were cut back, 0 bases at V and 2 bases at J, with 16 bases in the middle. The CDR3 covers 16 residues. DNA for the CDR3: TGCAGTGCTAGAGATGCTCGGCGGGGGCCGCAAGAGACCCAGTACTTC. This translates into CSARDARRGPQETQYF.

This clonotype was observed a handful of times. This chain connects TRBV5-4 to TRBJ2-2, with no clear D. The CDR3 is 14 amino acids. V was trimmed by 4 bases and J by 5 bases, leaving 12 bases between them. The germline CDR1 and CDR2 sequences are SGHNT and YYREEE (reference sequence). The CDR3 is CASSLDLGTGELFF. The CDR3 DNA reads as TGTGCCAGCAGCCTGGATCTCGGAACCGGGGAGCTGTTTTTT.

This chain joins TRBV24-1 and TRBJ1-4; TRBD1 agrees at 8 bases. CDR1 and CDR2 (germline): KGHDR, SFDVKD. J gave up 6 bases and V 5 bases, and 7 bases lay outside the gene matches. The CDR3 has 15 residues. This chain's CDR3 is CATSALTGGDEKLFF. CDR3 sequence (DNA): TGTGCCACCAGTGCCCTCACAGGGGGGGATGAAAAACTGTTTTTT.

The chain joins TRBV10-3 to TRBJ1-1; D gene ambiguous. This CDR3 has 13 residues. Germline CDR1 reads ENHRY; CDR2 reads SYGVKD. V lost 10 bases, J lost 2 bases, and 14 bases lay in between. The CDR3 loop reads CATQREANTEAFF. The DNA of the CDR3 is TGTGCCACCCAGAGAGAGGCTAACACTGAAGCTTTCTTT.

This clonotype was counted only a few times. This chain joins TRBV5-6 and TRBJ2-2, with D perhaps matching TRBD2 (5 bases). The V gene's germline CDR1 is SGHDT and CDR2 YYEEEE. V lost 7 bases to trimming and J lost 7 bases, with 17 bases between them. This CDR3 region has 14 residues. Here the CDR3 DNA reads TGTGCCAGCTATCCAAGCCCCGGGAACGGGGAGCTGTTTTTT. Protein sequence: CASYPSPGNGELFF.

In its sample, this clonotype is medium-sized. This chain uses TRBV28 with TRBJ1-2; D not certain. The V end lost 2 bases, the J end lost 1 base, and 14 bases lay between the germline ends. CDR3 length: 16 residues. Germline assignment: CDR1 MDHEN and CDR2 SYDVKM. CDR3: CASSLSLSRGNYGYTF. As DNA, the CDR3 is TGTGCCAGCAGTTTAAGTCTCTCGCGGGGTAACTATGGCTACACCTTC.

The CDR3 DNA sequence: TGTGCCAGCAGCTTACCGCAGCGGCTAGCGGGGGCCCAAGAGACCCAGTACTTC. Translation: CASSLPQRLAGAQETQYF. The rearrangement joins TRBV7-9 to TRBJ2-5; 10 positions match TRBD2. The germline V gene has CDR1 SEHNR and CDR2 FQNEAQ (reference sequence). V shed 2 bases, J shed 1 base, and the junction held 10 bases outside the gene matches. The length of the CDR3 is 18 residues.

The V and J genes are TRBV5-1 and TRBJ2-2, with D perhaps assigned TRBD1 or TRBD2 (5 bases each). This CDR3 comprises 16 residues. In germline, CDR1 is SGHRS, CDR2 YFSETQ. V lost 1 base and J 0 bases, leaving 10 bases between the germline ends. The CDR3 loop is CASSLLGPSNTGELFF. CDR3 nucleotides: TGCGCCAGCAGCTTGTTGGGACCTTCGAACACCGGGGAGCTGTTTTTT.

This clonotype was counted at least ten times. The chain carries TRBV27 and TRBJ2-3, with a possible D match to TRBD2 (5 bases). The CDR3 runs 18 residues. V shed 0 bases and J shed 4 bases, with 20 bases lying between them. Looked up from germline, CDR1 is MNHEY and CDR2 is SMNVEV (reference sequence). Written as DNA, the CDR3 is TGTGCCAGCAGTTTATCGCGAGGTTGGATCACTAGTGCAGATACGCAGTATTTT. This gives the protein CASSLSRGWITSADTQYF.

This clonotype was seen at least ten times. The chain employs TRBV2 and TRBJ1-1, with no clear D. The V and J ends lost 8 bases and 1 base respectively, with 11 bases between them. CDR1 and CDR2 (germline): SNHLY, FYNNEI. The CDR3 spans 13 residues. This CDR3 reads CASRGTGNTEAFF. CDR3 nucleotides: TGTGCCAGCCGAGGTACGGGGAACACTGAAGCTTTCTTT.

The V call is TRBV29-1, the J call TRBJ1-1; TRBD1 might be the D (6 bases). The V gene's germline CDR1 is SQVTM and CDR2 ANQGSEA. The CDR3 extends over 12 amino acids. Trimming took off 7 bases at V and 5 bases at J, with 14 bases between the two ends. CDR3 DNA: TGCAGCGGAACAGGGTGGGAGACTGAAGCTTTCTTT. It is translated as CSGTGWETEAFF.

By sample fraction, this clonotype is medium-sized. The chain has TRBV5-6 and TRBJ2-4; the D gene could be TRBD1 or TRBD2 (5 bases each). The CDR3 extends over 14 amino acids. Trimming shortened V by 5 bases and J by 6 bases, and 15 bases separated the two germline ends. Germline CDR1 and CDR2: SGHDT and YYEEEE. The CDR3 DNA follows: TGTGCCAGCAGTGTGAGGGGAGTGGCAAACATTCAGTACTTC. Translating gives CASSVRGVANIQYF. The full variable domain, completed using reference TRBV5-6 and TRBJ2-4, is DAGVTQSPTHLIKTRGQQVTLRCSPKSGHDTVSWYQQALGQGPQFIFQYYEEEERQRGNFPDRFSGHQFPNYSSELNVNALLLGDSALYLCASSVRGVANIQYFGAGTRLSVL.

This clonotype came up many times. CDR3 DNA: TGTGCCAGCAGTTTGCAGGGCACCGACACCGGGGAGCTGTTTTTT. Amino acid sequence: CASSLQGTDTGELFF. V usage is TRBV28 and J usage is TRBJ2-2; possibly TRBD1 for D (5 bases). V was pared by 3 bases and J by 3 bases, with 11 bases between. The CDR3 extends over 15 amino acids. Germline CDR1 MDHEN, CDR2 SYDVKM.

On this clonotype itself: Given a much more abundant clone one base away, this may be a read error. The chain carries TRBV29-1 and TRBJ2-3; D is ambiguous. V was clipped by 7 bases and J by 4 bases, with 9 bases between them. CDR3 length: 11 residues. CDR1 is SQVTM and CDR2 is ANQGSEA in the germline V gene. CDR3 DNA: TGCAGCGATGTCGGCCCAGATACGCAGTATTTT. Its translation is CSDVGPDTQYF.

The chain carries TRBV10-3 and TRBJ1-6; no reliable D call. Looked up from germline, CDR1 is ENHRY and CDR2 is SYGVKD. CDR3 size: 13 residues. V lost 6 bases and J 7 bases, leaving 10 bases between the germline ends. The CDR3 nucleotides read TGTGCCATCAGGCCGGGCCCCAATTCACCCCTCCACTTT. Its translation: CAIRPGPNSPLHF.

This clonotype has ten or more counts. The chain has TRBV7-8 and TRBJ1-6; tentatively, D is TRBD1 (6 bases). Germline lookup yields CDR1 SGHVS and CDR2 FQNEAQ. Trimming shortened V by 4 bases and J by 8 bases, and 15 bases separated the two germline ends. This CDR3 spans 15 amino acids. Here the CDR3 reads CASSSMTGGYSPLHF. Here the CDR3 DNA reads TGTGCCAGCAGCTCGATGACAGGAGGTTATTCACCCCTCCACTTT.

V gene TRBV24-1 combines with J gene TRBJ1-5; perhaps TRBD1 as D (6 bases). There are 15 residues in the CDR3. V was shortened by 2 bases and J by 7 bases, with 14 bases between the two germline ends. Per germline, CDR1 KGHDR and CDR2 SFDVKD. The CDR3 region has the DNA TGTGCCACCAGTGATTCAGGGGCGCCCGGCCAGCCCCAGCATTTT. Its protein product is CATSDSGAPGQPQHF.

The CDR3 DNA is TGTGCCAGCAGCTCTACGGGGTTCTGGGAGCAGTACTTC. Its translation is CASSSTGFWEQYF. The rearrangement joins TRBV7-2 to TRBJ2-7; D might be TRBD2 (5 bases). The V and J ends lost 4 bases and 7 bases respectively, with 14 bases between them. This CDR3 has 13 residues. Germline-derived CDR1 and CDR2 are SGHTA and FQGNSA.